The rows below give T cell receptor beta chains drawn from one sample of a study of T cell responses to AZD1222 COVID-19 vaccine. Generated by immunoSEQ multiplex PCR, the TCRdb table keeps only in-frame clones and is missing some. The sample lists roughly 120,000 clones; about 90% were seen once. This material consisted of peripheral blood, taken on day 0 of AZD1222 vaccination. Source of these receptors: an adult in good health. The CDR3 runs from the conserved cysteine through the conserved F or W. D genes are given only for firm matches. Expanded clones are given a class, and other clones once, few, many or no size at all.

V gene: TRBV5-1
D gene: TRBD1
clone size: -
J gene: TRBJ2-1
CDR3 DNA: TGCGCCAGCAGCTTGGGAGGGACAGCGGTCTACAATGAGCAGTTCTTC
CDR3 protein: CASSLGGTAVYNEQFF

V gene: TRBV6-2/TRBV6-3
D gene: -
clone size: -
J gene: TRBJ2-7
CDR3 DNA: TGTGCCAGCAGTTACTCGCAACTTCCCTACGAGCAGTACTTC
CDR3 protein: CASSYSQLPYEQYF

V gene: TRBV2
D gene: -
clone size: -
J gene: TRBJ2-5
CDR3 DNA: TGTGCCAGCAATGGCGGGGAGACCCAGTACTTC
CDR3 protein: CASNGGETQYF

V gene: TRBV5-1
D gene: TRBD2
clone size: -
J gene: TRBJ2-7
CDR3 DNA: TGCGCCAGCAGCTCTCCCTCTAGCGGGGGCTCATCCTACGAGCAGTACTTC
CDR3 protein: CASSSPSSGGSSYEQYF

V gene: TRBV5-1
D gene: TRBD1
clone size: -
J gene: TRBJ1-2
CDR3 DNA: TGCGCCAGCAGCTTGTCGGGACAGGTTTATGGCTACACCTTC
CDR3 protein: CASSLSGQVYGYTF

V gene: TRBV11-3
D gene: -
clone size: once
J gene: TRBJ1-1
CDR3 DNA: TGTGCCAGCAGCCCCCTGGTTACAGGCCTGAACACTGAAGCTTTCTTT
CDR3 protein: CASSPLVTGLNTEAFF

V gene: TRBV2
D gene: -
clone size: once
J gene: TRBJ2-5
CDR3 DNA: TGTGCCAGCAGTCGACTATTTGGCGAGACCCAGTACTTC
CDR3 protein: CASSRLFGETQYF

V gene: TRBV7-9
D gene: -
clone size: -
J gene: TRBJ2-5
CDR3 DNA: TGTGCCAGCAGCCATGAGGCCAGGGAAGAGACCCAGTACTTC
CDR3 protein: CASSHEAREETQYF

V gene: TRBV19
D gene: TRBD2
clone size: -
J gene: TRBJ2-7
CDR3 DNA: TGTGCCAGTAGCCACCCGGGGGGGGTCTCCTACGAGCAGTACTTC
CDR3 protein: CASSHPGGVSYEQYF

V gene: TRBV30
D gene: -
clone size: -
J gene: TRBJ2-3
CDR3 DNA: TGTGCCTGGAGTGCCCCCGGCCGGGGATCAGATACGCAGTATTTT
CDR3 protein: CAWSAPGRGSDTQYF

V gene: TRBV30
D gene: -
clone size: -
J gene: TRBJ2-4
CDR3 DNA: TGTGCCTGGGGCAGGCCGGTAGGCATTCAGTACTTC
CDR3 protein: CAWGRPVGIQYF